This T cell receptor (beta chain) was obtained from a study of blood T cell repertoires in COVID-19. Study-wide background: The origin of the acute and convalescent COVID-19 samples was the United States, Italy and Spain. The analysed material was cDNA or gDNA that came from T cells, B-cell-depleted T cells, or PBMCs.

Original analysis: Estimation of nucleated cell counts relied on the amplification of reference gene primers. The protocol was immunoSEQ multiplex PCR, while the TCRdb copy is restricted to in-frame clones and leaves out a portion. V and J calls and clone size are copied from that table; D and trimming were computed from the DNA. Among 18,000 or so clones listed, roughly 91% were seen once. The specimen sequenced was peripheral blood. The source is a human donor in a cohort sampled during active COVID-19.

Here the CDR3 reads CASSQIQGAGSGYTF. Here the CDR3 DNA reads TGCGCCAGCAGCCAGATACAGGGGGCTGGGAGTGGCTACACCTTC. The chain uses TRBV4-3 and TRBJ1-2, with 9 positions matching TRBD1. CDR1 and CDR2 (germline): LGHNA, YSLEER. Trimming removed 3 bases from V and 7 bases from J; junction bases left unmatched: 9. The CDR3 is made up of 15 amino acids.